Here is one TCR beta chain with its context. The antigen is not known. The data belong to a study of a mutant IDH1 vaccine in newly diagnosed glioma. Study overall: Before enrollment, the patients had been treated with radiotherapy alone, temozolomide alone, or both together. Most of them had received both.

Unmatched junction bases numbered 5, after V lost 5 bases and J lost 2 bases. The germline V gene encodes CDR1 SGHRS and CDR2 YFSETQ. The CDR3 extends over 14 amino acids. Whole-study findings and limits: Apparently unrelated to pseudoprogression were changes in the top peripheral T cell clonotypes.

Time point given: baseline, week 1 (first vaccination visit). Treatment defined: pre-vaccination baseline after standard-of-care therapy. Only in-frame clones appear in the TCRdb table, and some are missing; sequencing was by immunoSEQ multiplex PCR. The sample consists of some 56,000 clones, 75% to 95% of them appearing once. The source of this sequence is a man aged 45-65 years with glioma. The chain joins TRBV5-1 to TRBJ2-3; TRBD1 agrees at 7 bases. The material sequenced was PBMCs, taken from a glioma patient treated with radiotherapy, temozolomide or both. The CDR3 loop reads CASRNRGDTDTQYF. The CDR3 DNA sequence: TGCGCCAGCAGAAACAGGGGCGACACAGATACGCAGTATTTT.